This T cell receptor (beta chain) was observed in a study of regulatory T cells in long-lasting Graves disease. Findings of the study overall: Newly diagnosed disease favored TRBV20-1 and TRBJ2-1 over persistent disease.

V lost 0 bases and J lost 9, with 24 bases in between. Germline V lookup: CDR1 SGHDN, CDR2 FVKESK. The CDR3 loop spans 18 amino acids. Concerning this clonotype: The antigen is undetermined.

To make TCR beta libraries, researchers used iRepertoire HTBI primers and Arm-PCR of CDR3 regions. MiXCR, run by TCRdb on the multiplex PCR reads, gives a single entry per CDR3 protein. This table holds 500,000 or so distinct CDR3 sequences, roughly a sixth found once. Time point in this sample: newly diagnosed GD, antithyroid drugs for less than 3 months. PBMC RNA was the source of the TCR library. This sample also appeared in a second study, on T cells in Graves' hyperthyroidism and ophthalmopathy. That publication notes: Over 18 months, lack of ophthalmopathy progression marked Graves' hyperthyroidism as stable. With the HTBI primer set, the TCR CDR3 went through a first round of RT-PCR.

The sample was peripheral blood mononuclear cells (PBMCs), taken at new diagnosis, from a patient treated with antithyroid drugs. The chain uses TRBV14 and TRBJ1-5, with a weak D call TRBD1 (5 bases). This TCR was sampled from a woman aged 35-65 years with Graves disease. As DNA, the CDR3 is TGTGCCAGCAGCCAAGACGCCCCCGGGACCGGCCCTTTATGGCCCCAGCATTTT. This sequence encodes CASSQDAPGTGPLWPQHF.